The rows below give T cell receptor beta chains drawn from one sample of a study of shared clonotypes between healthy human individuals. Clones were read by immunoSEQ multiplex PCR, and TCRdb kept only the in-frame ones, dropping some. The table records around 610,000 clones, roughly 96% of them present only once. Sequencing used naive CD8+ T cells sorted from blood. The receptors originated from a woman in her twenties or thirties in good health. Each CDR3 is given with its conserved first and last residue. The D gene is left open where the match is weak. Clone size is shown for a subset of rows, as once, few, many or a class of expanded clone.

TRBV25-1	.	.	TRBJ2-1	CASTTTSSYNEQFF	TGTGCCAGCACTACTACAAGCTCCTACAATGAGCAGTTCTTC
TRBV28	.	.	TRBJ2-3	CASSSRGRAGPGDTQYF	TGTGCCAGCAGTTCACGGGGGCGGGCCGGGCCGGGAGATACGCAGTATTTT
TRBV28	.	.	TRBJ2-1	CASSLLANEQFF	TGTGCCAGCAGTTTACTAGCTAATGAGCAGTTCTTC
TRBV21-1	.	.	TRBJ2-7	CASSKPIRGPTYEQYF	TGTGCCAGCAGCAAACCTATCAGGGGCCCGACCTACGAGCAGTACTTC
TRBV4-1	.	.	TRBJ2-7	CASSQDFSHPYEQYF	TGCGCCAGCAGCCAAGACTTTTCACATCCCTACGAGCAGTACTTC
TRBV29-1	.	TRBD2	TRBJ2-2	CSVEGRGTGELFF	TGCAGCGTTGAGGGGAGGGGAACCGGGGAGCTGTTTTTT
TRBV7-9	.	.	TRBJ2-7	CASSSRINSYEQYF	TGTGCCAGCAGCTCTCGGATAAACTCCTACGAGCAGTACTTC
TRBV5-6	once	TRBD2	TRBJ2-1	CASSLLSAGVYNEQFF	TGTGCCAGCAGCTTGTTGTCAGCGGGAGTTTACAATGAGCAGTTCTTC
TRBV4-1	.	TRBD2	TRBJ2-2	CASSPRLAEMNTGELFF	TGCGCCAGCAGCCCCCGACTAGCGGAAATGAACACCGGGGAGCTGTTTTTT
TRBV4-2	once	TRBD2	TRBJ2-1	CASSQGIGRAVEQFF	TGTGCCAGCAGCCAAGGGATCGGGAGGGCCGTGGAGCAGTTCTTC
TRBV28	.	.	TRBJ2-3	CASSWGDTQYF	TGTGCCAGCAGTTGGGGAGATACGCAGTATTTT